This T cell receptor beta chain came from a study of blood T cell repertoires in COVID-19. Study-level information: Acute and convalescent COVID-19 specimens originated in the United States, Italy and Spain. The analysed material was cDNA or gDNA that came from T cells, B-cell-depleted T cells, or PBMCs.

Assignments of participants to cohorts depended upon their own reported clinical history. The CDR3 contains 15 residues. The germline gives CDR1 SGHAT, CDR2 FQNNGV. Trimming pared 4 bases from V and 0 bases from J, leaving 13 bases between. Methods used by the authors: Amplification of reference gene primers provided the estimated nucleated cell counts. This table comes from immunoSEQ multiplex PCR, and its TCRdb copy is limited to in-frame clones, with some not included. The V and J calls and clone size are taken from that table; D and trimming were inferred from the DNA. The sample holds 250,000 or so clones; approximately 89% are singletons and the top ten take approximately 3.7%.

This sequence was found in a woman in her thirties who had been exposed to COVID-19. The V and J genes are TRBV11-2 and TRBJ2-7; weak D call: TRBD1 (5 bases). The sequenced sample was PBMCs or T cells enriched from blood (not recorded which). CDR3 coding DNA: TGTGCCAGCAGCTCAGACAGACTCCCCTCCTACGAGCAGTACTTC. This sequence encodes CASSSDRLPSYEQYF.